The 9 T cell receptor beta chains in this list originate from one sample, sequenced in a study of technical replicates of blood from a few donors. Sequenced by immunoSEQ multiplex PCR; TCRdb stores in-frame clones only, minus some. The sample comprises some 74,000 clones, about 91% of which are singletons, and 0.41% rests with the top ten. Material: T cells isolated from PBMCs. These TCRs come from a human donor in good health.

The gene calls are TRBV4-2 and TRBJ2-4; 12 bases are a match to TRBD2. From germline, CDR1 is LGHNA and CDR2 YNFKEQ. With 0 bases clipped from V and 6 bases from J, the junction kept 12 bases outside the gene matches. The CDR3 sequence is 19 residues long. The CDR3 nucleotides read TGTGCCAGCAGCCAAGATTTCCGGCTAGCGGGAGGGCCAGGAAACATTCAGTACTTC. It codes for CASSQDFRLAGGPGNIQYF.

This chain connects TRBV28 to TRBJ2-1; possibly TRBD2 for D (5 bases). CDR1 and CDR2 from the germline V gene are MDHEN and SYDVKM. V lost 6 bases and J lost 2, with 14 bases in between. There are 15 residues in the CDR3. The CDR3 reads CASSALGGPYNEQFF. In nucleotides, the CDR3 is TGTGCCAGCAGCGCCCTAGGAGGTCCCTACAATGAGCAGTTCTTC.

The rearrangement links TRBV7-2 to TRBJ2-1, with D hard to call. V was cut by 1 base and J by 5 bases, with 3 bases left in between. This CDR3 is 12 amino acids long. Germline V gene data show CDR1 as SGHTA and CDR2 as FQGNSA. This CDR3 reads CASSLVNNEQFF. The CDR3 DNA follows: TGTGCCAGCAGCTTAGTCAACAATGAGCAGTTCTTC.

This chain connects TRBV7-9 to TRBJ2-3, with 7 bases aligning to TRBD1. Trimming cost V 5 bases and J 3 bases; bases outside gene matches: 8. The CDR3 spans 15 residues. Germline CDR1 and CDR2: SEHNR and FQNEAQ (reference sequence). CDR3 bases: TGTGCCAGCAGCCCACAGGGGTCATTGACAGATACGCAGTATTTT. As protein: CASSPQGSLTDTQYF. Filled out from reference TRBV7-9 and TRBJ2-3, the complete variable domain reads DTGVSQNPRHKITKRGQNVTFRCDPISEHNRLYWYRQTLGQGPEFLTYFQNEAQLEKSRLLSDRFSAERPKGSFSTLEIQRTEQGDSAMYLCASSPQGSLTDTQYFGPGTRLTVL.

The chain combines TRBV14 with TRBJ2-1, with TRBD2 matching over 7 bases. The CDR3 is made up of 15 amino acids. The germline gives CDR1 SGHDN, CDR2 FVKESK. Germline trimming cut 5 bases from V and 12 bases from J; bases unmatched to any gene: 16. The CDR3 spells CASSSRSGEARGQFF. CDR3 in DNA: TGTGCCAGCAGCTCTCGGAGCGGGGAGGCTCGGGGGCAGTTCTTC.

The chain joins TRBV9 to TRBJ1-5; tentatively, D is TRBD1 (5 bases). The CDR3 is 16 amino acids. Germline CDR1 and CDR2: SGDLS and YYNGEE. Between the trimmed V and J ends, which lost 0 bases and 4 bases, there was a span of 14 bases. The CDR3 is CASSVGGGGVNQPQHF. The CDR3 DNA reads TGTGCCAGCAGCGTAGGTGGGGGGGGTGTGAATCAGCCCCAGCATTTT. The entire variable domain, with the rest obtained from reference TRBV9 and TRBJ1-5, is as follows: DSGVTQTPKHLITATGQRVTLRCSPRSGDLSVYWYQQSLDQGLQFLIQYYNGEERAKGNILERFSAQQFPDLHSELNLSSLELGDSALYFCASSVGGGGVNQPQHFGDGTRLSIL.

The chain couples TRBV28 to TRBJ1-1; 7 bases match TRBD1. CDR3 length equals 12 residues. V was pared by 7 bases and J by 8 bases, with 7 bases of the junction left unmatched. Germline V lookup: CDR1 MDHEN, CDR2 SYDVKM. CDR3 protein: CASISGTVEAFF. DNA for the CDR3: TGTGCCAGCATCTCCGGGACAGTCGAAGCTTTCTTT.

V usage is TRBV2 and J usage is TRBJ1-2, with D tentatively TRBD1 (6 bases). The CDR3 extends over 13 amino acids. V shed 7 bases and J shed 2 bases, with 11 bases lying between them. Germline V lookup: CDR1 SNHLY, CDR2 FYNNEI. In nucleotides, the CDR3 is TGTGCCAGCATGATACAGGGAAACTATGGCTACACCTTC. The encoded protein is CASMIQGNYGYTF.

The J gene is TRBJ2-3, the V gene TRBV9, with 8 positions matching TRBD2. This CDR3 has 15 amino acids. Trimming took 0 bases from V and 5 from J; bases not matched to a gene: 5. Germline values: CDR1 SGDLS, CDR2 YYNGEE. The CDR3 loop is CASSVVAGGRDTQYF. The CDR3 bases are TGTGCCAGCAGCGTAGTCGCGGGAGGCAGAGATACGCAGTATTTT.